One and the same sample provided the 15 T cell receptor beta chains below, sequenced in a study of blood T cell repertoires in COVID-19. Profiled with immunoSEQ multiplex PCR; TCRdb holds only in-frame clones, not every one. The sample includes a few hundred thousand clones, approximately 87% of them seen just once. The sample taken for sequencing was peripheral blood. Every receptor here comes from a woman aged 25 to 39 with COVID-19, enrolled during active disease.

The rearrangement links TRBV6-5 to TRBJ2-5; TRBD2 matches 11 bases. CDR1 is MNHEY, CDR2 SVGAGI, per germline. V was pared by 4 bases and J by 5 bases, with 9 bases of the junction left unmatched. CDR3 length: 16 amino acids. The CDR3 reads CASSFRFSGRAETQYF. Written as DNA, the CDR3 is TGTGCCAGCAGTTTCCGTTTTAGCGGGAGGGCGGAGACCCAGTACTTC.

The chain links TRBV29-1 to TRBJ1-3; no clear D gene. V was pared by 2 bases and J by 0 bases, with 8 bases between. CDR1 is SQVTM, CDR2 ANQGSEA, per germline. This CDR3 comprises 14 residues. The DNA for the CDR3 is TGCAGCGTTGAAATCCCATCCTCTGGAAACACCATATATTTT. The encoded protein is CSVEIPSSGNTIYF.

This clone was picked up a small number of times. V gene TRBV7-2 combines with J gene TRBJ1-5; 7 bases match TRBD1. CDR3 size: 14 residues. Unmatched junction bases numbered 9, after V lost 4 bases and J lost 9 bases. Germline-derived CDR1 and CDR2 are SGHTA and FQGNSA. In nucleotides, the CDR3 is TGTGCCAGCAGCTCAGGCACAGGGGATCTGCCCCAGCATTTT. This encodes CASSSGTGDLPQHF. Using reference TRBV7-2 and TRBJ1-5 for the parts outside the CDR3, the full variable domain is GAGVSQSPSNKVTEKGKDVELRCDPISGHTALYWYRQSLGQGLEFLIYFQGNSAPDKSGLPSDRFSAERTGGSVSTLTIQRTQQEDSAVYLCASSSGTGDLPQHFGDGTRLSIL.

In nucleotides, the CDR3 is TGTGCCAGCAGCCAAGAGCTCCTAGCGGGGTTACAAGAGACCCAGTACTTC. This translates into CASSQELLAGLQETQYF. The rearrangement links TRBV3-1 (or the pseudogene TRBV3-2) to TRBJ2-5, with 9 positions matching TRBD2. The ends lost 0 bases at V and 2 bases at J; junction bases unmatched: 7. The CDR3 sequence is 17 residues long. CDR1 is LGHDT, CDR2 YNNKEL, per germline (reference sequence).

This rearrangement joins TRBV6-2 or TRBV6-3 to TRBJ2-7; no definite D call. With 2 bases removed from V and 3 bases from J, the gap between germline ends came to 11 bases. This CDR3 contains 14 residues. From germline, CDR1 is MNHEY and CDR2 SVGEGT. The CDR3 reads CASSYGARIYEQYF. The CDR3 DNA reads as TGTGCCAGCAGTTACGGAGCTAGAATCTACGAGCAGTACTTC.

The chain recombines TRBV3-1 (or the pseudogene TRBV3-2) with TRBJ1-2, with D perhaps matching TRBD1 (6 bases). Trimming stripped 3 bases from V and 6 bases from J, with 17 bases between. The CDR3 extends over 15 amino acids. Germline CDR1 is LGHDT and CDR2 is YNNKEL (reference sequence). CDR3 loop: CASSQLDREDHGYTF. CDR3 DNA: TGTGCCAGCAGCCAGTTGGACAGAGAGGATCATGGCTACACCTTC.

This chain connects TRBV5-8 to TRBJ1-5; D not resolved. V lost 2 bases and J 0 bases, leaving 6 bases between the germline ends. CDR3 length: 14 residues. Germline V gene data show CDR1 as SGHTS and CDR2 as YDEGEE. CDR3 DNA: TGTGCCAGCAGCTTCCACTATAGCAATCAGCCCCAGCATTTT. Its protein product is CASSFHYSNQPQHF.

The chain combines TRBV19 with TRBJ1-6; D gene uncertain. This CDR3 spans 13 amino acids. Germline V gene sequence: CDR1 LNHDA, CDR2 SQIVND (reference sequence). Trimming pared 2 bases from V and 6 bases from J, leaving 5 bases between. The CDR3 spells CASSIQANSPLHF. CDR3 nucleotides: TGTGCCAGTAGTATACAGGCTAATTCACCCCTCCACTTT.

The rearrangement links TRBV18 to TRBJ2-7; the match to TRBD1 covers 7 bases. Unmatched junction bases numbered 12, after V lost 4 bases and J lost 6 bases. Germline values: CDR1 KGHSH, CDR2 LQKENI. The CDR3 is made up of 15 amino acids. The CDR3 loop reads CASSLTENRGREQYF. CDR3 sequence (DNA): TGTGCCAGCTCACTGACGGAGAACAGGGGTCGCGAGCAGTACTTC.

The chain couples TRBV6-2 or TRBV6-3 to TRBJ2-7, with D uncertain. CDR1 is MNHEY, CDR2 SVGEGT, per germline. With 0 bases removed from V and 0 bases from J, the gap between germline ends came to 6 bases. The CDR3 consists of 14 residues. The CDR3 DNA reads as TGTGCCAGCAGTTACTCGGGCCCCTCCTACGAGCAGTACTTC. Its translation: CASSYSGPSYEQYF.

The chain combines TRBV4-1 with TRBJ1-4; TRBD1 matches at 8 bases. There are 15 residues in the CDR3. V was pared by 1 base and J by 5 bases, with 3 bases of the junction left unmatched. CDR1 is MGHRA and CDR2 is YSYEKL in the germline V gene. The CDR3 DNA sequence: TGCGCCAGCAGCCAAGGGGGACAGGTCAATGAAAAACTGTTTTTT. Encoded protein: CASSQGGQVNEKLFF.

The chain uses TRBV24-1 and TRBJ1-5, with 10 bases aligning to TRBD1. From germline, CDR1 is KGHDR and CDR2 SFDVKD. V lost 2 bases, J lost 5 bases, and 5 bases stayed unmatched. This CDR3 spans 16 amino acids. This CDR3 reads CATSDSRQGAYQPQHF. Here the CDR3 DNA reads TGTGCCACCAGTGATTCTCGACAGGGGGCTTATCAGCCCCAGCATTTT.

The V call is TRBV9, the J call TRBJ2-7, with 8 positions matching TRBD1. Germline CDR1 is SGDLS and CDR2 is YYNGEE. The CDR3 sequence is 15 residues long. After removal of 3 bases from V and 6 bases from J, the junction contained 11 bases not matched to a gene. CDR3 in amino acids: CASSGLADRVGEQYF. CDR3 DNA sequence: TGTGCCAGCAGCGGGCTCGCGGACAGGGTTGGCGAGCAGTACTTC.

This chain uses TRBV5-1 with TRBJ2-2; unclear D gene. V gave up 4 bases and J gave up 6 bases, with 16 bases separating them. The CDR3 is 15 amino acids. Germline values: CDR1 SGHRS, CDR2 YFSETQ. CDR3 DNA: TGCGCCAGCAGCCCGAAGGAGATTGGTCCCGGGGAGCTGTTTTTT. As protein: CASSPKEIGPGELFF.

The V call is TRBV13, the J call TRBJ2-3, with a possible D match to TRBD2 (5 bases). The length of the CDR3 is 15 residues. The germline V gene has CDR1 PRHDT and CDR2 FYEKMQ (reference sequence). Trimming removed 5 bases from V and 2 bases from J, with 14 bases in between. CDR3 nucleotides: TGTGCCAGCAGCCCCAGCGGACGGATCACAGATACGCAGTATTTT. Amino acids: CASSPSGRITDTQYF.